The sample holds one count of the clone carrying this T cell receptor (beta chain). This record belongs to a study of control samples from healthy donors and cancer patients. This table comes from immunoSEQ multiplex PCR, and its TCRdb copy is limited to in-frame clones, with some not included. Of fewer than 120,000 clones in the sample, approximately 90% were seen once. This CDR3 is 15 amino acids long. V lost 1 base and J lost 1, with 8 bases in between. Germline CDR1 reads SGHTA; CDR2 reads FQGNSA. The chain carries TRBV7-2 and TRBJ2-1; no reliable D call. This receptor was taken from a woman aged 55-75 years with lung cancer. The sequencing input was PBMCs. The CDR3, as DNA: TGTGCCAGCAGCTTAGAGGCGAGTTCCTACAATGAGCAGTTCTTC. Translation: CASSLEASSYNEQFF.